One sample yielded the 10 T cell receptor beta chains listed below, sequenced in a study of blood T cell repertoires in COVID-19. This table comes from immunoSEQ multiplex PCR, and its TCRdb copy is limited to in-frame clones, with some not included. The repertoire holds about 400,000 clones, about 85% seen once, with over 1.5% in the top ten. Sequenced material: PBMCs or T cells enriched from blood (not recorded which). The origin of the receptors is a woman between 18 and 30 years old with acute COVID-19.

The V gene is TRBV2, the J gene TRBJ2-2; maybe TRBD2 (5 bases). The germline V gene encodes CDR1 SNHLY and CDR2 FYNNEI. The CDR3 covers 15 residues. The ends were cut back, 6 bases at V and 4 bases at J, with 15 bases in the middle. CDR3 DNA: TGTGCCAGCAGCGACCGGAGGAAACTCACCGGGGAGCTGTTTTTT. Protein product: CASSDRRKLTGELFF.

The chain recombines TRBV3-1 (or the pseudogene TRBV3-2) with TRBJ2-3, with TRBD2 matching 8 bases. Per germline, CDR1 LGHDT and CDR2 YNNKEL (reference sequence). This CDR3 contains 14 residues. Trimming cost V 4 bases and J 5 bases; bases outside gene matches: 5. The CDR3 DNA is TGTGCCAGCAGCCTTAGCGGGGCGGGAGATACGCAGTATTTT. Translating it yields CASSLSGAGDTQYF.

This clone was observed once. This chain links TRBV6-5 with TRBJ1-1, with TRBD1 identical over 8 bases. V lost 3 bases and J lost 8; bases outside the gene matches: 2. This CDR3 is built from 12 residues. Looked up from germline, CDR1 is MNHEY and CDR2 is SVGAGI. The CDR3 is CASSYWTGEAFF. For the CDR3, the DNA is TGTGCCAGCAGTTATTGGACAGGGGAAGCTTTCTTT.

This chain links TRBV19 with TRBJ1-1; 8 positions agree with TRBD1. The CDR3 totals 14 residues. The V and J ends lost 4 bases and 0 bases, in that order; junction bases with no gene match: 1. Germline lookup yields CDR1 LNHDA and CDR2 SQIVND (reference sequence). The DNA for the CDR3 is TGTGCCAGTAGTAACAGGGGGGTGAACACTGAAGCTTTCTTT. Its translation: CASSNRGVNTEAFF.

V usage is TRBV19 and J usage is TRBJ2-7, with 12 bases aligning to TRBD1. CDR1 is LNHDA, CDR2 SQIVND, per germline (reference sequence). V was pared by 5 bases and J by 5 bases, with 4 bases of the junction left unmatched. This CDR3 spans 14 amino acids. The CDR3 here is CASSRDRGRNEQYF. Here the CDR3 DNA reads TGTGCCAGTAGTCGGGACAGGGGGCGAAACGAGCAGTACTTC. The full variable domain, in which reference TRBV19 and TRBJ2-7 provide the parts outside the CDR3, is DGGITQSPKYLFRKEGQNVTLSCEQNLNHDAMYWYRQDPGQGLRLIYYSQIVNDFQKGDIAEGYSVSREKKESFPLTVTSAQKNPTAFYLCASSRDRGRNEQYFGPGTRLTVT.

The chain joins TRBV5-1 to TRBJ1-1, with 12 bases identical to TRBD1. CDR3 size: 13 residues. From germline, CDR1 is SGHRS and CDR2 YFSETQ. J was trimmed by 6 bases and V by 7 bases; bases with no gene match: 4. CDR3 nucleotides: TGCGCCAGCTCGGGACAGGGGGCCCCTGAAGCTTTCTTT. Translating it yields CASSGQGAPEAFF.

This clone was detected once. This chain connects TRBV4-3 to TRBJ2-1; weak D call: TRBD2 (5 bases). CDR1 and CDR2 (germline): LGHNA, YSLEER. This CDR3 region has 13 residues. Trimming took off 4 bases at V and 6 bases at J, with 10 bases between the two ends. The CDR3 region is CASSPDWRNEQFF. The CDR3 nucleotides read TGCGCCAGCAGCCCGGACTGGCGCAATGAGCAGTTCTTC.

V and J are TRBV18 and TRBJ1-2, with D maybe TRBD1 (6 bases). V was cut by 2 bases and J by 3 bases, with 19 bases left in between. This CDR3 is 17 amino acids long. CDR1 KGHSH and CDR2 LQKENI come from the germline V gene. The CDR3 DNA reads as TGTGCCAGCTCACCAAACCGTAACCAGGGGAAAGACTATGGCTACACCTTC. Its translation: CASSPNRNQGKDYGYTF.

The chain links TRBV6-6 to TRBJ1-1; D is ambiguous. This CDR3 is 15 amino acids long. Trimming removed 0 bases at V and 1 base at J, with 9 bases between. Germline CDR1 reads MNHNY; CDR2 reads SVGAGI (reference sequence). The CDR3: CASSYSRLQNTEAFF. The DNA of the CDR3 is TGTGCCAGCAGTTACTCGAGGTTACAGAACACTGAAGCTTTCTTT.

The gene calls are TRBV12-5 and TRBJ2-1, with 13 bases lining up with TRBD2. The CDR3 extends over 17 amino acids. Germline CDR1 and CDR2: LGHNT and FRNRAP. Losses at the gene ends were 7 bases for V and 0 bases for J; bases not matched to a gene: 6. CDR3 sequence: CASEPGLAGYSYNEQFF. The CDR3 DNA reads TGTGCTAGTGAACCGGGACTAGCGGGGTACTCCTACAATGAGCAGTTCTTC.